This T cell receptor beta chain was found in a study of cytomegalovirus exposure and HLA in healthy donors. Comments on this clone: Its specificity is not known.

Both 60 Vbeta primers and 13 Jbeta primers went into the PCR. The repertoire was sequenced with immunoSEQ multiplex PCR; TCRdb's copy has only in-frame clones and lacks some. The table lists 130,000 to 150,000 clones, around three quarters of them singletons. CDR3 length: 15 residues. Germline assignment: CDR1 MNHNS and CDR2 SASEGT. The germline V and J ends were trimmed by 10 bases and 0 bases, with 18 bases remaining between them. General study results and limits: Across donors, most TCRs were seen rarely, yet some public ones were widespread. Analyses of presence and absence presupposed an approximately uniform sequencing depth across donors.

The J gene is TRBJ1-2, the V gene TRBV6-1, with D tentatively TRBD1 (6 bases). The source is a man aged 40-49 years in good health and CMV-seropositive. The sequenced material came from PBMCs. The CDR3 sequence is CATRLLDRTNYGYTF. CDR3 sequence (DNA): TGTGCCACCCGCCTACTTGACAGGACTAACTATGGCTACACCTTC.